Listed here are 22 T cell receptor beta chains from one sample, sequenced in a study of neurological immune-mediated disorders. TCRdb fed the 5' RACE reads into MiXCR, producing one record per CDR3 protein. The sample yields under 90,000 distinct CDR3 sequences, over 9% seen once. Sample: PBMCs. All receptors derive from a man between 40 and 49 years old in good health.

This clonotype showed up many times. The V gene is TRBV10-3, the J gene TRBJ2-1, with 7 positions matching TRBD2. CDR3 length: 11 residues. J gave up 12 bases and V 3 bases, and 2 bases lay outside the gene matches. In germline, CDR1 is ENHRY, CDR2 SYGVKD. CDR3 sequence: CAISDPGGQFF. DNA of the CDR3: TGTGCCATCAGTGACCCGGGAGGGCAGTTCTTC.

This clonotype was seen many times. V usage is TRBV5-1 and J usage is TRBJ2-3, with unresolved D. This CDR3 is 17 amino acids long. Trimming took 0 bases from V and 1 from J, leaving 15 bases between them. Germline assignment: CDR1 SGHRS and CDR2 YFSETQ. Here the CDR3 DNA reads TGCGCCAGCAGCTTGGAAGCGAGTCCCGGCGGCACAGATACGCAGTATTTT. It codes for CASSLEASPGGTDTQYF.

This clonotype was counted ten times or more. J is TRBJ2-3 and V is TRBV13; maybe TRBD1 (6 bases). This CDR3 region has 14 residues. Trimming cost V 5 bases and J 1 base, with 10 bases left between them. Germline V CDR1 and CDR2: PRHDT, FYEKMQ (reference sequence). CDR3 sequence: CASSLRTGTDTQYF. Here the CDR3 DNA reads TGTGCCAGCAGCCTCCGGACAGGCACAGATACGCAGTATTTT.

This clonotype was picked up many times. The V call is TRBV6-5, the J call TRBJ2-3; the match to TRBD2 covers 9 bases. The CDR3 has 14 residues. After removal of 11 bases from V and 13 bases from J, the junction contained 19 bases not matched to a gene. Per germline, CDR1 MNHEY and CDR2 SVGAGI. CDR3 protein: CASKGLADGSGEYF. CDR3 in DNA: TGTGCCTCCAAGGGACTAGCCGACGGAAGCGGAGAGTATTTT.

In this sample, this clonotype turned up many times. The chain uses TRBV7-9 and TRBJ2-1; no reliable D call. This CDR3 is 11 amino acids long. The germline gives CDR1 SEHNR, CDR2 FQNEAQ (reference sequence). V shed 3 bases and J shed 8 bases, with 5 bases lying between them. As DNA, the CDR3 is TGTGCCAGCAGCTTCGCCCATGAGCAGTTCTTC. Its translation: CASSFAHEQFF. The full variable domain, with the rest looked up from reference TRBV7-9 and TRBJ2-1, is DTGVSQNPRHKITKRGQNVTFRCDPISEHNRLYWYRQTLGQGPEFLTYFQNEAQLEKSRLLSDRFSAERPKGSFSTLEIQRTEQGDSAMYLCASSFAHEQFFGPGTRLTVL.

This clonotype was picked up many times. The chain couples TRBV7-9 to TRBJ1-5; D remains unclear. CDR3 length equals 17 residues. CDR1 and CDR2 from the germline V gene are SEHNR and FQNEAQ (reference sequence). With 3 bases removed from V and 2 bases from J, the gap between germline ends came to 17 bases. The CDR3 reads CASSLALPGNRNQPQHF. Written as DNA, the CDR3 is TGTGCCAGCAGCTTGGCCCTACCGGGGAACCGCAATCAGCCCCAGCATTTT. The whole variable domain, remainder taken from reference TRBV7-9 and TRBJ1-5, is DTGVSQNPRHKITKRGQNVTFRCDPISEHNRLYWYRQTLGQGPEFLTYFQNEAQLEKSRLLSDRFSAERPKGSFSTLEIQRTEQGDSAMYLCASSLALPGNRNQPQHFGDGTRLSIL.

This clonotype was detected many times. The genes are TRBV3-1 and TRBJ2-7, with 7 bases lining up with TRBD2. The junction had 4 bases not matched to a gene; V was cut back by 0 bases and J by 8 bases. The CDR3 extends over 13 amino acids. From germline, CDR1 is LGHDT and CDR2 YNNKEL (reference sequence). The CDR3, as DNA: TGTGCCAGCAGCCAAGAAGGGACTACCCAGCAGTACTTC. Its protein product is CASSQEGTTQQYF.

This clonotype was detected only a few times. This chain connects TRBV5-6 to TRBJ2-1; 8 nucleotides line up with TRBD1. This CDR3 region has 16 residues. J was trimmed by 6 bases and V by 4 bases; bases with no gene match: 12. Germline assignment: CDR1 SGHDT and CDR2 YYEEEE. The chain's CDR3 is CASSPGTGLGINEQFF. CDR3 bases: TGTGCCAGCAGCCCCGGGACAGGTTTGGGGATCAATGAGCAGTTCTTC.

This clonotype was seen ten or more times. The chain is built from TRBV20-1 and TRBJ1-2; D unresolved. Germline CDR1 is DFQATT and CDR2 is SNEGSKA (reference sequence). Trimming cost V 1 base and J 5 bases, with 8 bases left between them. The CDR3 contains 12 residues. This CDR3 is CSARAGLYGYTF. In DNA, the CDR3 is TGCAGTGCTAGAGCAGGACTTTATGGCTACACCTTC.

This clonotype was found a few times. The chain couples TRBV27 to TRBJ2-5; 8 bases map to TRBD2. The V gene's germline CDR1 is MNHEY and CDR2 SMNVEV (reference sequence). CDR3 size: 17 residues. V lost 7 bases and J lost 3; bases outside the gene matches: 16. This chain's CDR3 is CASIPRLTGTREETQYF. CDR3 bases: TGTGCCAGCATCCCCCGGTTGACCGGGACTAGGGAAGAGACCCAGTACTTC.

This clonotype was observed at least ten times. The CDR3 sequence is CATSRESGQGSSYEQYF. The CDR3 nucleotides read TGTGCCACCAGCAGAGAAAGCGGGCAGGGGTCCTCCTACGAGCAGTACTTC. This chain links TRBV15 with TRBJ2-7; D assignment may be TRBD1 or TRBD2 (6 bases each). Germline values: CDR1 LNHNV, CDR2 YYDKDF (reference sequence). V was pared by 0 bases and J by 0 bases, with 15 bases between. The CDR3 is 17 residues long.

With regard to this clonotype: Germline is not matched at one junction end, which may reflect a read error. This chain uses TRBV27 with TRBJ2-5, with TRBD1 as a possible D gene (6 bases). The CDR3 spans 15 residues. Germline V gene lookup returns CDR1 MNHEY and CDR2 SMNVEV (reference sequence). CDR3 DNA sequence: TGTTCCAGCAGTCCAAAGGGGCTGGGGGCGGAGACCCAGTACTTT. Protein: CSSSPKGLGAETQYF.

This clonotype was seen ten or more times. V gene TRBV5-1 combines with J gene TRBJ2-7; a possible D gene is TRBD2 (6 bases). Trimming removed 5 bases from V and 3 bases from J, with 18 bases in between. Germline CDR1 is SGHRS and CDR2 is YFSETQ. The CDR3 consists of 15 residues. The CDR3 nucleotides read TGCGCCAGCAGTATAGCGGAGCAGCCAGACTACGAGCAGTACTTC. Amino acids: CASSIAEQPDYEQYF.

Ten or more counts support this clonotype. The rearrangement uses TRBV5-1 and TRBJ2-1; D ambiguous. CDR3 length equals 16 residues. Deletions cut 0 bases from V and 4 bases from J, with 14 bases between. The germline CDR1 and CDR2 sequences are SGHRS and YFSETQ. The CDR3 reads CASSLVAEPKYNEQFF. The CDR3, as DNA: TGCGCCAGCAGCTTGGTGGCCGAACCGAAATACAATGAGCAGTTCTTC.

This clonotype has ten or more counts. This rearrangement joins TRBV12-3 or TRBV12-4 to TRBJ2-7; D ambiguous. Trimming pared 5 bases from V and 2 bases from J, leaving 10 bases between. The CDR3 has 13 amino acids. Here the CDR3 reads CASSNPATYEQYF. CDR3 bases: TGTGCCAGCAGTAACCCAGCAACCTACGAGCAGTACTTC.

This clonotype was counted many times. The V and J genes are TRBV5-5 and TRBJ2-5; D tentatively reads TRBD1 or TRBD2 (5 bases each). Germline V gene data show CDR1 as SGHKS and CDR2 as YYEKEE (reference sequence). The CDR3 covers 16 residues. V gave up 4 bases and J gave up 1 base, with 17 bases separating them. CDR3 DNA: TGTGCCAGCAGCCCCGAGACCGGGACGGCCCAAGAGACCCAGTACTTC. It translates to CASSPETGTAQETQYF.

The sample holds many counts of this clonotype. The rearrangement links TRBV12-3 or TRBV12-4 to TRBJ1-6, with a tentative D call TRBD1 (5 bases). V was shortened by 6 bases and J by 9 bases, with 21 bases between the two germline ends. This CDR3 region has 16 residues. In nucleotides, the CDR3 is TGTGCCAGCAGCTTCGGGGCAGGGAGAATAACTTCACCCCTCCACTTT. Residues: CASSFGAGRITSPLHF.

Many counts were recorded for this clonotype. The gene calls are TRBV5-1 and TRBJ1-4; 10 bases line up with TRBD1. CDR1 SGHRS and CDR2 YFSETQ come from the germline V gene. Trimming at V came to 7 bases and at J to 5 bases, leaving 5 bases not matched to a gene. This CDR3 spans 14 amino acids. The CDR3 DNA reads as TGCGCCAGCGGCCCGGGACAGGGGAATGAAAAACTGTTTTTT. This codes for CASGPGQGNEKLFF.

This clonotype was observed many times. The chain carries TRBV5-1 and TRBJ2-1; 7 bases fit TRBD1. V lost 2 bases, J lost 13 bases, and 12 bases stayed unmatched. Germline lookup yields CDR1 SGHRS and CDR2 YFSETQ. The length of the CDR3 is 14 residues. The CDR3 bases are TGCGCCAGCAGCTTCACCGGGACAGATACTTACCAGTTCTTC. Translated: CASSFTGTDTYQFF.

This clonotype has a count of ten or more. V is TRBV7-2 and J is TRBJ2-7; D not resolved. This CDR3 contains 11 residues. From germline, CDR1 is SGHTA and CDR2 FQGNSA. V was cut by 5 bases and J by 1 base, with 3 bases left in between. CDR3 in amino acids: CASSHSYEQYF. The CDR3, as DNA: TGTGCCAGCAGCCATTCCTACGAGCAGTACTTC.

This clonotype came up many times. J is TRBJ2-3 and V is TRBV10-3, with 8 bases identical to TRBD2. This CDR3 has 16 residues. Germline V CDR1 and CDR2: ENHRY, SYGVKD. V trimming: 0 bases; J trimming: 2 bases; junction bases outside the gene matches: 4. CDR3 DNA sequence: TGTGCCATCAGTGAGTCGGGAGCGGGGGTCACAGATACGCAGTATTTT. It encodes CAISESGAGVTDTQYF.

At least ten counts were recorded for this clonotype. The chain is built from TRBV20-1 and TRBJ1-2; TRBD1 might be the D (5 bases). The V end was cut by 0 bases, the J end by 4 bases, with 18 bases between. Germline CDR1 is DFQATT and CDR2 is SNEGSKA (reference sequence). The CDR3 runs to 16 residues. This chain's CDR3 is CSAREGGSPSSYGYTF. DNA for the CDR3: TGCAGTGCTAGAGAGGGGGGATCGCCCTCCTCCTATGGCTACACCTTC.